The rows below give T cell receptor beta chains drawn from one sample of a study of blood T cells in healthy people across ages. TCRdb reanalysed the 5' RACE reads using MiXCR and keeps one entry per CDR3 protein. The repertoire has about 320,000 distinct CDR3 sequences, 27% of them found once; the top ten carry approximately 30%. The sequenced sample was blood. The source of these receptors is a woman aged 70-85 years in good health. CDR3s include the opening cysteine and the closing phenylalanine or tryptophan. The D gene is left open where the match is weak. A row's size may be missing; if present it is once, few, many or a size class.

J: TRBJ2-2; size: -; V: TRBV6-5; D: -; DNA: TGTGCCAGCAGTTCCGATCCTGCCTCTTTGAACACCGGGGAGCTGTTTTTT; CDR3: CASSSDPASLNTGELFF
J: TRBJ2-7; size: -; V: TRBV5-1; D: -; DNA: TGCGCCAGCAGCTCAGCACAGGCCTACGAGCAGTACTTC; CDR3: CASSSAQAYEQYF
J: TRBJ2-7; size: -; V: TRBV2; D: TRBD1; DNA: TGTGCCAGCAGTGATTGGGGGACAGGGGGTTTCGAGCAGTACTTC; CDR3: CASSDWGTGGFEQYF
J: TRBJ2-5; size: -; V: TRBV5-1; D: TRBD1; DNA: TGCGCCAGCAGCCCCAGGGACAGGGCCCAAGAGACCCAGTGCTTC; CDR3: CASSPRDRAQETQCF
J: TRBJ1-3; size: -; V: TRBV6-6; D: -; DNA: TGTGCCAGCTTTTTGCAAAACACCATATATTTT; CDR3: CASFLQNTIYF
J: TRBJ2-5; size: -; V: TRBV7-8; D: TRBD2; DNA: TGTGCCAGCAGCTTAGATAGTAGCGGGATCCTGGATAGGTACAATGAGCAGTCCTTC; CDR3: CASSLDSSGILDRYNEQSF
J: TRBJ2-7; size: few; V: TRBV11-2; D: TRBD1; DNA: TGTGCCAGCAGCCGCGCCCTTTCGGACAGGGGCCCCTACGAGCAGTACTTC; CDR3: CASSRALSDRGPYEQYF
J: TRBJ2-1; size: -; V: TRBV7-8; D: -; DNA: TGTGCCAGCAGCTTAGAACCGACTAGTACGAATGAGCAGTTCTTC; CDR3: CASSLEPTSTNEQFF
J: TRBJ2-7; size: -; V: TRBV12-3/TRBV12-4; D: TRBD1; DNA: TGTGCCAGCAGAGGGACAGCGTCCGACTACGAGCAGTACTTC; CDR3: CASRGTASDYEQYF
J: TRBJ2-2; size: few; V: TRBV5-6; D: -; DNA: TGTGCCAGCAGCCGGGGAGGTCGTAACACCGGGGAGCTGTTTTTT; CDR3: CASSRGGRNTGELFF
J: TRBJ2-3; size: many; V: TRBV29-1; D: -; DNA: TGCAGCGTTGTTGAAGGAGGTGCAGATACGCAGTATTTT; CDR3: CSVVEGGADTQYF
J: TRBJ1-6; size: -; V: TRBV6-5; D: -; DNA: TGTGCCGCGCAGAAGGCCTTAAGAAATTCACCCCTCCACTTT; CDR3: CAAQKALRNSPLHF
J: TRBJ2-3; size: -; V: TRBV12-3/TRBV12-4; D: -; DNA: TGTGCCAGCAGTTCGGGAATCGATACGCAGTATTTT; CDR3: CASSSGIDTQYF
J: TRBJ2-7; size: -; V: TRBV7-2; D: TRBD1; DNA: TGTGCCAGCAGTACAGGGGGGTCAAACTACGAGCAGTACTTC; CDR3: CASSTGGSNYEQYF
J: TRBJ2-5; size: -; V: TRBV20-1; D: -; DNA: TGCAGTGCTCCAATGTCGGGACGCCACGAGGAGACCCAGTACTTC; CDR3: CSAPMSGRHEETQYF
J: TRBJ2-4; size: -; V: TRBV20-1; D: -; DNA: TGCAGTGCCAGTGTCCCGAGCGCGGCCAAAAACATTCAGTACTTC; CDR3: CSASVPSAAKNIQYF
J: TRBJ2-1; size: few; V: TRBV24-1; D: -; DNA: TGTGCCACCAGTGATTTGAAGGGGACCTACAATGAGCAGTTCTTC; CDR3: CATSDLKGTYNEQFF
J: TRBJ1-4; size: -; V: TRBV28; D: TRBD1; DNA: TGTGCCAGCAGCCTGGACAGGGTGGACGAAAAACTGTTTTTT; CDR3: CASSLDRVDEKLFF
J: TRBJ2-7; size: -; V: TRBV12-3/TRBV12-4; D: -; DNA: TGTGCCAGCAGGGTGCAGGGGCGCGGATACGAGCAGTACTTC; CDR3: CASRVQGRGYEQYF
J: TRBJ2-5; size: -; V: TRBV12-3/TRBV12-4; D: -; DNA: TGTGCCAGCACCGATAAGCGGGTCAAAGAGACCCAGTACTTC; CDR3: CASTDKRVKETQYF
J: TRBJ1-1; size: -; V: TRBV5-1; D: TRBD1; DNA: TGCGCCAGCAGCGCCCGACAGGGGAGCACGAACACTGAAGCTTTCTTT; CDR3: CASSARQGSTNTEAFF
J: TRBJ2-1; size: -; V: TRBV5-1; D: TRBD1; DNA: TGCGCCAGCAGCTTACAGGGGGCGGGGGTCAATGAGCAGTTCTTC; CDR3: CASSLQGAGVNEQFF
J: TRBJ2-6; size: few; V: TRBV5-1; D: -; DNA: TGCGCCAGCAGTATTAGCTCTGGGGCCAACGTCCTGACTTTC; CDR3: CASSISSGANVLTF
J: TRBJ2-4; size: -; V: TRBV18; D: -; DNA: TGTGCCAGCTCATCAAACAGGGTTGCCAAAAACATTCAGTACTTC; CDR3: CASSSNRVAKNIQYF
J: TRBJ1-2; size: -; V: TRBV2; D: -; DNA: TGTGCCAGCAGTGGACAGCGACATAACTATGGCTACACCTTC; CDR3: CASSGQRHNYGYTF